This T cell receptor beta chain emerged from a study of CD8 T cells in Susac syndrome. Negative isolation yielded CD4+ and CD8+ T cells, and FACS enriched TEMRA cells. The count of this clonotype is one. Reverse transcription of roughly 0.5 to 1 ug RNA was carried out with random hexamers. MiXCR, run by TCRdb on the immunoSEQ multiplex PCR reads, gives a single entry per CDR3 protein. The data contain about 200,000 distinct CDR3 sequences, 90% to 95% of them singletons. The germline V and J ends were trimmed by 1 base and 3 bases, with 12 bases remaining between them. Germline CDR1 MGHRA, CDR2 YSYEKL. CDR3 length: 15 residues.

The chain uses TRBV4-1 and TRBJ1-1; D is possibly TRBD1 (6 bases). The TCR sequence derives from a human donor with multiple sclerosis. The sample comprised CD8+ T cells from PBMCs. The CDR3 nucleotides read TGCGCCAGCAGCCAAGGCGGAGGGGGTTACACTGAAGCTTTCTTT. It specifies CASSQGGGGYTEAFF.